What follows describes a single TCR beta chain. The germline V gene encodes CDR1 LNHNV and CDR2 YYDKDF (reference sequence). Trimming removed 8 bases at V and 7 bases at J, with 15 bases between. CDR3 size: 13 residues. The data originate from a study of blood T cell repertoires in COVID-19. Study information: In each case, the material was cDNA or gDNA derived from T cells, B-cell-depleted T cells, or PBMCs.

Repertoires were generated with immunoSEQ multiplex PCR, while TCRdb's copy carries only in-frame clones and drops some. The sample has hundreds of thousands of clones, nearly 90% seen once. Sequencing was done on a sample of peripheral blood. The TCR comes from a man younger than 35 with active or convalescent COVID-19. The gene calls are TRBV15 and TRBJ2-1, with D possibly being TRBD2 (6 bases). CDR3 residues: CATGRGNPNEQFF. CDR3 DNA sequence: TGTGCCACCGGGCGGGGTAATCCAAATGAGCAGTTCTTC.